These 18 T cell receptor beta chains came from one sample sequenced in a study of T cells in tuberculosis. Repertoires were generated with immunoSEQ multiplex PCR, while TCRdb's copy carries only in-frame clones and drops some. The data hold over 30,000 clones, with around 97% observed a single time. Specimen: PBMCs. The source of these receptors is a donor aged 10-29 years with latent tuberculosis or without tuberculosis infection.

The chain links TRBV2 to TRBJ2-3; possibly TRBD2 for D (5 bases). V lost 5 bases, J lost 2 bases, and 8 bases lay in between. The CDR3 contains 13 residues. From germline, CDR1 is SNHLY and CDR2 FYNNEI. For the CDR3, the DNA is TGTGCCAGCAGTCCGGACTTCACAGATACGCAGTATTTT. Its translation is CASSPDFTDTQYF.

The rearrangement joins TRBV7-2 to TRBJ2-3; D may be TRBD1 (5 bases). V was shortened by 2 bases and J by 4 bases, with 13 bases between the two germline ends. The CDR3 runs 15 residues. Germline V gene data show CDR1 as SGHTA and CDR2 as FQGNSA. In nucleotides, the CDR3 is TGTGCCAGCAGCTTACAGGGTACGATTGCAGATACGCAGTATTTT. It specifies CASSLQGTIADTQYF. The full variable domain, with the rest looked up from reference TRBV7-2 and TRBJ2-3, is GAGVSQSPSNKVTEKGKDVELRCDPISGHTALYWYRQSLGQGLEFLIYFQGNSAPDKSGLPSDRFSAERTGGSVSTLTIQRTQQEDSAVYLCASSLQGTIADTQYFGPGTRLTVL.

The chain employs TRBV5-1 and TRBJ1-1; 7 nucleotides line up with TRBD1. The length of the CDR3 is 15 residues. Trimming cost V 1 base and J 0 bases; bases outside gene matches: 3. CDR1 is SGHRS and CDR2 is YFSETQ in the germline V gene. The CDR3 nucleotides read TGCGCCAGCAGCTTGTCAGGGGGGATGAACACTGAAGCTTTCTTT. It yields the protein CASSLSGGMNTEAFF. The entire variable domain, with the rest obtained from reference TRBV5-1 and TRBJ1-1, is as follows: KAGVTQTPRYLIKTRGQQVTLSCSPISGHRSVSWYQQTPGQGLQFLFEYFSETQRNKGNFPGRFSGRQFSNSRSEMNVSTLELGDSALYLCASSLSGGMNTEAFFGQGTRLTVV.

The chain couples TRBV2 to TRBJ2-1; possible D gene TRBD2, 5 bases. V was shortened by 7 bases and J by 0 bases, with 16 bases between the two germline ends. Germline assignment: CDR1 SNHLY and CDR2 FYNNEI. CDR3 length equals 16 residues. The CDR3 protein is CASTRGPQISYNEQFF. Written as DNA, the CDR3 is TGTGCCAGCACCAGAGGGCCTCAGATCTCCTACAATGAGCAGTTCTTC. The complete variable domain, with remaining parts taken from reference TRBV2 and TRBJ2-1, reads EPEVTQTPSHQVTQMGQEVILRCVPISNHLYFYWYRQILGQKVEFLVSFYNNEISEKSEIFDDQFSVERPDGSNFTLKIRSTKLEDSAMYFCASTRGPQISYNEQFFGPGTRLTVL.

CDR3 coding DNA: TGTGCCACCAGCAGAGATCTGGGGCTCGGCAACACCATATATTTT. Translating gives CATSRDLGLGNTIYF. This sequence joins TRBV15 and TRBJ1-3; D is possibly TRBD1 (5 bases). V dropped 0 bases and J dropped 7 bases, with 13 bases sitting between them. CDR3 length: 15 amino acids. Germline values: CDR1 LNHNV, CDR2 YYDKDF (reference sequence).

The chain links TRBV2 to TRBJ1-1; the match to TRBD1 covers 7 bases. This CDR3 comprises 13 residues. The germline V gene encodes CDR1 SNHLY and CDR2 FYNNEI. J gave up 3 bases and V 3 bases, and 1 base lay outside the gene matches. The DNA of the CDR3 is TGTGCCAGCAGTGACACAGGGGACACTGAAGCTTTCTTT. Translating gives CASSDTGDTEAFF.

The chain joins TRBV4-1 to TRBJ2-1, with 8 bases identical to TRBD2. V gave up 1 base and J gave up 0 bases; unmatched junction bases: 14. There are 20 residues in the CDR3. The germline gives CDR1 MGHRA, CDR2 YSYEKL. The CDR3, as DNA: TGCGCCAGCAGCCAAGGAATTCTGGGTAGCGGGACAAGCTCCTACAATGAGCAGTTCTTC. It codes for CASSQGILGSGTSSYNEQFF.

This clone is a singleton in its sample. V gene TRBV10-3 combines with J gene TRBJ2-1; weak D call: TRBD2 (5 bases). This CDR3 is built from 13 residues. The germline V gene encodes CDR1 ENHRY and CDR2 SYGVKD. The ends were cut back, 6 bases at V and 2 bases at J, with 8 bases in the middle. The CDR3: CAIRLAPYNEQFF. In DNA form, the CDR3 reads TGTGCCATCAGGCTAGCTCCCTACAATGAGCAGTTCTTC.

This chain joins TRBV29-1 and TRBJ1-1; D might be TRBD1 (6 bases). V dropped 7 bases and J dropped 6 bases, with 24 bases sitting between them. Per germline, CDR1 SQVTM and CDR2 ANQGSEA. The CDR3 length is 15 residues. CDR3 in amino acids: CSARQHRVLSPEAFF. The CDR3 DNA is TGCAGCGCAAGACAGCACAGGGTCCTCAGCCCTGAAGCTTTCTTT.

V gene TRBV5-1 combines with J gene TRBJ2-2; 11 positions match TRBD2. With V trimmed by 3 bases and J by 5 bases, 12 bases remained unmatched. CDR1 is SGHRS, CDR2 YFSETQ, per germline. There are 18 residues in the CDR3. The chain's CDR3 is CASSSGLTSGDITGELFF. The CDR3, as DNA: TGCGCCAGCAGCTCCGGCCTGACTAGCGGGGATATAACCGGGGAGCTGTTTTTT.

V gene TRBV5-6 combines with J gene TRBJ2-1; D is ambiguous. Germline V gene sequence: CDR1 SGHDT, CDR2 YYEEEE. Trimming took off 4 bases at V and 4 bases at J, with 12 bases between the two ends. The CDR3 loop spans 14 amino acids. CDR3 DNA sequence: TGTGCCAGCAGCGAGTACAGCTCTTACAATGAGCAGTTCTTC. Translating it yields CASSEYSSYNEQFF.

This chain uses TRBV9 with TRBJ2-1; 7 positions agree with TRBD2. The CDR3 runs 16 residues. Losses at the gene ends were 3 bases for V and 6 bases for J; bases not matched to a gene: 12. In germline, CDR1 is SGDLS, CDR2 YYNGEE. The CDR3 here is CASSAERLASGNEQFF. CDR3 nucleotides: TGTGCCAGCAGCGCTGAAAGACTAGCTTCGGGCAATGAGCAGTTCTTC.

This CDR3 reads CASSRWQYLGELFF. The DNA for the CDR3 is TGCGCCAGCAGTAGATGGCAGTATCTCGGGGAGCTGTTTTTT. The chain has TRBV10-2 and TRBJ2-2; D not certain. V was shortened by 5 bases and J by 7 bases, with 14 bases between the two germline ends. This CDR3 has 14 amino acids. Germline V gives CDR1 WSHSY, CDR2 SAAADI.

V gene TRBV18 combines with J gene TRBJ2-5; D is possibly TRBD2 (6 bases). The CDR3 runs to 14 residues. Germline-derived CDR1 and CDR2 are KGHSH and LQKENI. The germline V and J ends were trimmed by 6 bases and 2 bases, with 13 bases remaining between them. The CDR3: CASSPGGRQETQYF. CDR3 DNA sequence: TGTGCCAGCTCCCCTGGAGGGCGACAAGAGACCCAGTACTTC.

The gene calls are TRBV2 and TRBJ2-7; D remains unclear. Deletions cut 4 bases from V and 7 bases from J, with 8 bases between. In germline, CDR1 is SNHLY, CDR2 FYNNEI. The CDR3 sequence is 11 residues long. CDR3 region: CASSGPQEQYF. The CDR3 nucleotides read TGTGCCAGCAGTGGGCCACAGGAGCAGTACTTC.

The chain is built from TRBV2 and TRBJ1-5; tentatively, D is TRBD1 (5 bases). V lost 4 bases and J lost 4, with 11 bases in between. The CDR3 totals 14 residues. The germline CDR1 and CDR2 sequences are SNHLY and FYNNEI. The chain's CDR3 is CASSAQTENQPQHF. In DNA, the CDR3 is TGTGCCAGCAGTGCCCAGACAGAGAATCAGCCCCAGCATTTT.

The chain has TRBV25-1 and TRBJ1-1; D remains unclear. Trimming took 5 bases from V and 1 from J, leaving 8 bases between them. CDR1 MGHDK and CDR2 SYGVNS come from the germline V gene. The length of the CDR3 is 13 residues. CDR3: CASSSTENTEAFF. The CDR3 region has the DNA TGTGCCAGCAGTTCCACAGAGAACACTGAAGCTTTCTTT.

This rearrangement joins TRBV6-1 to TRBJ2-5, with D perhaps TRBD1 (5 bases). CDR1 and CDR2 from the germline V gene are MNHNS and SASEGT. The CDR3 totals 13 residues. V was shortened by 6 bases and J by 2 bases, with 10 bases between the two germline ends. Written as DNA, the CDR3 is TGTGCCAGCAGAGACCAGGGTCAAGAGACCCAGTACTTC. This translates into CASRDQGQETQYF.